The text below deals with one T cell receptor beta chain. Its antigen is still unknown. The CDR3 extends over 14 amino acids. The germline V gene has CDR1 MNHEY and CDR2 SVGEGT. The V gene lost 5 bases and the J gene lost 8 bases, with 18 bases spanning the gap. Profiling relied on immunoSEQ multiplex PCR, and the TCRdb table lists in-frame clones only, not all of them. The table includes 150,000 to 200,000 clones, approximately 92% detected once. This entry comes from a study of T cell responses to AZD1222 COVID-19 vaccine. The study's findings and limits: Nearly half of spike-specific TCRs reportedly target unmutated variant regions. Most donors were white British, females outnumbered males, and clonal diversity was possibly underestimated. Spike-specific TCR breadth and depth went up after people got two AZD1222 doses.

The rearrangement uses TRBV6-2 or TRBV6-3 and TRBJ1-2; D gene unclear. Here the sequenced sample was peripheral blood, taken on day 0 of AZD1222 vaccination. The TCR comes from an adult in good health. In DNA, the CDR3 is TGTGCCAGCAGTAGGGAGACTCTTACGGCGGGCTACACCTTC. Translated: CASSRETLTAGYTF.